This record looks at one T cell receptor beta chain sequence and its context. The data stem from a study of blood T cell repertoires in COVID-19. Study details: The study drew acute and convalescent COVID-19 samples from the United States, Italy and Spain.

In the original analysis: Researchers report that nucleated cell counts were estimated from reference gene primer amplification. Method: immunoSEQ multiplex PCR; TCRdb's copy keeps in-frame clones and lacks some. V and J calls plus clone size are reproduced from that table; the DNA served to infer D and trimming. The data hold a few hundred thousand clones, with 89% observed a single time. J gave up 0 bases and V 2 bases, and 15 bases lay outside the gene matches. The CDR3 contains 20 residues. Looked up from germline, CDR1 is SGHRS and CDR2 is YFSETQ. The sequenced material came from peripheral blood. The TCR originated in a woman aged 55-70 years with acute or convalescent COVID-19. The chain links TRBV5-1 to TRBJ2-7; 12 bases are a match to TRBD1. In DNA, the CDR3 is TGCGCCAGCAGCTTTCGTCCCCCGGGACAGGGGGCGTTGAGCTCCTACGAGCAGTACTTC. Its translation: CASSFRPPGQGALSSYEQYF.